The 22 T cell receptor beta chains below all came from one sample that was sequenced in a study of T cells in Graves' hyperthyroidism and ophthalmopathy. Researchers amplified the TCR beta CDR3 regions from RNA transcripts. First-round RT-PCR with HTBI primers amplified the TCR CDR3 region. Each CDR3 protein gets one entry after TCRdb re-called the multiplex PCR reads with MiXCR. Among about 500,000 distinct CDR3 sequences listed, 15% to 20% were seen once. The sample was blood. The source is a woman between 25 and 40 years old with Graves' ophthalmopathy.

This clonotype was picked up a small number of times. The chain is built from TRBV20-1 and TRBJ2-7, with 10 bases fitting TRBD2. The ends lost 0 bases at V and 7 bases at J; junction bases unmatched: 15. The V gene's germline CDR1 is DFQATT and CDR2 SNEGSKA (reference sequence). This CDR3 has 17 amino acids. CDR3 in amino acids: CSARDARTSGQLGEQYF. The CDR3 bases are TGCAGTGCTAGAGATGCACGGACTAGCGGACAACTGGGAGAGCAGTACTTC.

This clonotype appeared a few times. The chain combines TRBV5-1 with TRBJ2-4, with 13 bases that match TRBD2. CDR1 is SGHRS and CDR2 is YFSETQ in the germline V gene. This CDR3 is built from 19 residues. J was trimmed by 3 bases and V by 0 bases; bases with no gene match: 9. The chain's CDR3 is CASSLEVRTSGRGKNIQYF. The CDR3 bases are TGCGCCAGCAGCTTGGAAGTCCGGACTAGCGGGAGAGGCAAAAACATTCAGTACTTC.

This clonotype was detected only a few times. This rearrangement joins TRBV20-1 to TRBJ2-5, with TRBD2 matching 9 bases. Germline CDR1 reads DFQATT; CDR2 reads SNEGSKA (reference sequence). CDR3 length: 15 amino acids. With V trimmed by 3 bases and J by 0 bases, 5 bases remained unmatched. The CDR3 loop is CSASAGGGYQETQYF. CDR3 DNA sequence: TGCAGTGCTAGCGCGGGAGGGGGTTACCAAGAGACCCAGTACTTC.

This clonotype was seen more than once but under ten times. This chain connects TRBV12-3 or TRBV12-4 to TRBJ1-3; the D is unclear. CDR3 length: 13 residues. The germline V and J ends were trimmed by 1 base and 8 bases, with 9 bases remaining between them. The CDR3 loop reads CASSLGVGDTIYF. In DNA, the CDR3 is TGTGCCAGCAGTTTAGGGGTGGGAGACACCATATATTTT.

This clonotype came up many times. V and J are TRBV2 and TRBJ2-1, with a tentative D call TRBD2 (6 bases). The CDR3 has 15 amino acids. Germline CDR1 and CDR2: SNHLY and FYNNEI. Trimming pared 5 bases from V and 6 bases from J, leaving 17 bases between. Here the CDR3 DNA reads TGTGCCAGCAGTCCCCTTGGGGGAGGCGGCAATGAGCAGTTCTTC. Translated: CASSPLGGGGNEQFF.

This clonotype was detected many times. CDR3 sequence (DNA): TGTGCCAGCAGCCTAAGACCCTCTGGGAACGTAGAGCAGTACTTC. Translation: CASSLRPSGNVEQYF. The V gene is TRBV28, the J gene TRBJ2-7; D remains ambiguous. The CDR3 length is 15 residues. The V end lost 6 bases, the J end lost 7 bases, and 22 bases lay between the germline ends. In germline, CDR1 is MDHEN, CDR2 SYDVKM.

This clonotype has at least ten counts. V is TRBV20-1 and J is TRBJ1-2; 9 bases are a match to TRBD1. The V and J ends lost 6 bases and 7 bases, in that order; junction bases with no gene match: 6. CDR3 length equals 12 residues. CDR1 is DFQATT and CDR2 is SNEGSKA in the germline V gene (reference sequence). CDR3 DNA: TGCAGTGCAAAAACAGGGGGCTCTGGCTACACCTTC. This codes for CSAKTGGSGYTF.

Worth noting for this clonotype: This clone may be a read error of a much larger clone one base away. The chain has TRBV4-2 and TRBJ1-1, with D hard to call. The CDR3 extends over 15 amino acids. Germline-derived CDR1 and CDR2 are LGHNA and YNFKEQ. V shed 3 bases and J shed 1 base, with 12 bases lying between them. CDR3 in DNA: TGTGCCAGCAGCCAGTCCGGGCAGAGGAACACTGAAGCTTTCTTT. Its translation: CASSQSGQRNTEAFF.

The V and J genes are TRBV5-1 and TRBJ1-1; 7 nucleotides agree with TRBD1. V gave up 0 bases and J gave up 4 bases; unmatched junction bases: 6. The length of the CDR3 is 15 residues. Germline loops: CDR1 SGHRS, CDR2 YFSETQ. CDR3 in DNA: TGCGCCAGCAGCTTGGTGGACAGGCCGGGCACTGAAGCTTTCTTT. The encoded protein is CASSLVDRPGTEAFF.

This clonotype turned up a few times. The V and J genes are TRBV7-9 and TRBJ2-7; D ambiguous. Germline-derived CDR1 and CDR2 are SEHNR and FQNEAQ (reference sequence). With 2 bases removed from V and 2 bases from J, the gap between germline ends came to 25 bases. The CDR3 spans 19 residues. CDR3 sequence: CASSLRPRDGRKITYEQYF. The CDR3 region has the DNA TGTGCCAGCAGCTTAAGGCCCCGAGATGGGCGAAAAATTACCTACGAGCAGTACTTC.

This clonotype was counted at least ten times. This chain joins TRBV9 and TRBJ2-6; TRBD1 matches at 7 bases. Trimming removed 3 bases from V and 4 bases from J; junction bases left unmatched: 16. This CDR3 has 19 amino acids. CDR1 SGDLS and CDR2 YYNGEE come from the germline V gene. CDR3 nucleotides: TGTGCCAGCAGCGATAGCAGGGACAGTTCTCTTCTGGGGGCCAACGTCCTGACTTTC. Translated: CASSDSRDSSLLGANVLTF.

This clonotype was seen at least ten times. The chain combines TRBV7-9 with TRBJ2-1; 8 bases align to TRBD2. V trimming: 5 bases; J trimming: 8 bases; junction bases outside the gene matches: 11. The CDR3 has 15 amino acids. CDR1 is SEHNR and CDR2 is FQNEAQ in the germline V gene (reference sequence). CDR3 bases: TGTGCCAGCAGCCCCAAGCGGGAGTTAGTGGATGAGCAGTTCTTC. Its protein product is CASSPKRELVDEQFF.

Ten or more counts support this clonotype. The chain is built from TRBV5-1 and TRBJ2-2; TRBD2 matches 10 bases. This CDR3 comprises 15 residues. Germline V gives CDR1 SGHRS, CDR2 YFSETQ. V trimming: 3 bases; J trimming: 5 bases; junction bases outside the gene matches: 4. As DNA, the CDR3 is TGCGCCAGCAGCTCCGGACTAGCGGTGACCGGGGAGCTGTTTTTT. This codes for CASSSGLAVTGELFF.

This clonotype was recorded many times. The chain recombines TRBV28 with TRBJ2-5, with 7 bases aligning to TRBD1. Germline V gives CDR1 MDHEN, CDR2 SYDVKM. This CDR3 has 14 residues. V gave up 3 bases and J gave up 5 bases; unmatched junction bases: 6. CDR3 sequence reads: CASSFYRGSETQYF. The CDR3 DNA is TGTGCCAGCAGTTTTTACAGGGGTTCGGAGACCCAGTACTTC.

Only a few counts were recorded for this clonotype. The V and J genes are TRBV7-2 and TRBJ2-4; D gene unclear. This CDR3 spans 15 amino acids. Germline values: CDR1 SGHTA, CDR2 FQGNSA. V lost 1 base and J lost 8, with 15 bases in between. CDR3 residues: CASSLVGTAKDIQYF. The CDR3 nucleotides are TGTGCCAGCAGCTTAGTTGGAACAGCTAAAGACATTCAGTACTTC.

The chain employs TRBV20-1 and TRBJ1-6, with D unresolved. Trimming cost V 5 bases and J 7 bases, with 15 bases left between them. CDR1 is DFQATT, CDR2 SNEGSKA, per germline (reference sequence). The length of the CDR3 is 14 residues. The CDR3 coding sequence is TGCAGTGCTCCCATGGAGGGCAGCAATTCACCCCTCCACTTT. Amino acids: CSAPMEGSNSPLHF.

The sample holds many counts of this clonotype. This sequence joins TRBV18 and TRBJ2-2; TRBD1 agrees at 7 bases. Per germline, CDR1 KGHSH and CDR2 LQKENI. With V trimmed by 2 bases and J by 6 bases, 3 bases remained unmatched. This CDR3 spans 14 amino acids. The DNA of the CDR3 is TGTGCCAGCTCACCATGGACAGGTGCCGGGGAGCTGTTTTTT. Its translation: CASSPWTGAGELFF.

The chain combines TRBV20-1 with TRBJ1-2; 9 bases align to TRBD1. Germline CDR1 is DFQATT and CDR2 is SNEGSKA (reference sequence). Trimming took 6 bases from V and 7 from J; bases not matched to a gene: 9. This CDR3 has 13 amino acids. The CDR3 here is CSADTGTGSGYTF. CDR3 coding DNA: TGCAGTGCCGACACCGGGACAGGGTCTGGCTACACCTTC.

As for this clonotype: Germline is not matched at one junction end, which may reflect a read error. The V gene is TRBV27, the J gene TRBJ2-4; either TRBD1 or TRBD2 may supply D (6 bases each). Germline assignment: CDR1 MNHEY and CDR2 SMNVEV (reference sequence). The CDR3 sequence is 14 residues long. The CDR3 coding sequence is TGTGCCAGCACCGAGGGAGGCAGGGGAAACATTCAGCACTTC. It is translated as CASTEGGRGNIQHF.

This clonotype has at least ten counts. This chain links TRBV7-2 with TRBJ2-3; D gene ambiguous. V was cut by 3 bases and J by 6 bases, with 7 bases left in between. This CDR3 contains 12 residues. CDR1 and CDR2 (germline): SGHTA, FQGNSA. CDR3 protein: CASSFGGDTQYF. DNA of the CDR3: TGTGCCAGCAGCTTCGGTGGGGATACGCAGTATTTT. The full variable domain, its missing parts supplied by reference TRBV7-2 and TRBJ2-3, is GAGVSQSPSNKVTEKGKDVELRCDPISGHTALYWYRQSLGQGLEFLIYFQGNSAPDKSGLPSDRFSAERTGGSVSTLTIQRTQQEDSAVYLCASSFGGDTQYFGPGTRLTVL.

At least ten counts were recorded for this clonotype. The chain joins TRBV20-1 to TRBJ2-1, with 10 bases matching TRBD2. This CDR3 contains 17 residues. Germline V gene data show CDR1 as DFQATT and CDR2 as SNEGSKA (reference sequence). Trimming took 4 bases from V and 1 from J; bases not matched to a gene: 10. For the CDR3, the DNA is TGCAGTGCTATCCTCAGCGGGAGGGCGGATTCCTACAATGAGCAGTTCTTC. It yields the protein CSAILSGRADSYNEQFF.

In this sample, this clonotype turned up many times. The chain carries TRBV14 and TRBJ2-7; no firm D call. The V gene's germline CDR1 is SGHDN and CDR2 FVKESK. CDR3 length equals 13 residues. Trimming cost V 1 base and J 6 bases, with 10 bases left between them. DNA of the CDR3: TGTGCCAGCAGCCAAGTACAGCTGGGCGAGCAGTACTTC. As protein: CASSQVQLGEQYF.